This T cell receptor beta chain was retrieved from a study of blood T cell repertoires in COVID-19. About the research overall: PBMCs, B-cell-depleted T cells, or T cells provided the cDNA or gDNA that made up the material.

Enrolment of Seattle patients took place during active infection, and they were followed longitudinally. CDR1 is LNHDA, CDR2 SQIVND, per germline (reference sequence). This CDR3 is built from 15 residues. V gave up 5 bases and J gave up 3 bases, with 13 bases separating them. In the authors' methods: Reference gene primers were amplified, and this amplification served to estimate nucleated cell counts. Sequencing was performed with immunoSEQ multiplex PCR; in TCRdb, only in-frame clones are kept and a portion is missing. That table supplies the V and J calls and clone size; D and trimming were determined from the DNA. The top ten hold 1.5% to 2% of the sample, which has about 300,000 clones, around nine tenths seen once.

V is TRBV19 and J is TRBJ1-4; no firm D call. This receptor was taken from a woman in her twenties or thirties with COVID-19, enrolled during active disease. Sequencing was performed on peripheral blood. The CDR3 DNA follows: TGTGCCAGTAGTCCAGAGCGTCGGTCTAATGAAAAACTGTTTTTT. It encodes CASSPERRSNEKLFF. The full variable domain, in which reference TRBV19 and TRBJ1-4 provide the parts outside the CDR3, is DGGITQSPKYLFRKEGQNVTLSCEQNLNHDAMYWYRQDPGQGLRLIYYSQIVNDFQKGDIAEGYSVSREKKESFPLTVTSAQKNPTAFYLCASSPERRSNEKLFFGSGTQLSVL.